At least ten counts were recorded for the clone carrying this T cell receptor (beta chain). The diagnostic workup employed clinical symptoms, serum thyroxine, TRAb, thyroid ultrasound and orbital computed tomography. Fresh peripheral blood, around 10 ml, was the PBMC source. The source of the sample is a study of Graves' ophthalmopathy and Graves' hyperthyroidism. Overall study: The authors collected peripheral blood at initial diagnosis, before any treatment.

From RNA, the CDR3 regions of TCR beta chains were amplified and sequenced. The authors performed first-round RT-PCR with HTBI primers and then a second-round multiplex PCR. TCRdb used MiXCR to reprocess the multiplex PCR reads, holding one entry per CDR3 protein. This table has about 640,000 distinct CDR3 sequences, about 38% appearing once. This CDR3 has 14 amino acids. Germline-derived CDR1 and CDR2 are LNHDA and SQIVND (reference sequence). Trimming took 5 bases from V and 7 from J, leaving 17 bases between them. Sequencing input: peripheral blood. The clonotype was recovered from an adult man with Graves' ophthalmopathy. The chain uses TRBV19 and TRBJ1-1; D might be TRBD1 (5 bases). DNA for the CDR3: TGTGCCAGTAGTGAAGACAGAACACCTGATGAAGCTTTCTTT. It translates to CASSEDRTPDEAFF.